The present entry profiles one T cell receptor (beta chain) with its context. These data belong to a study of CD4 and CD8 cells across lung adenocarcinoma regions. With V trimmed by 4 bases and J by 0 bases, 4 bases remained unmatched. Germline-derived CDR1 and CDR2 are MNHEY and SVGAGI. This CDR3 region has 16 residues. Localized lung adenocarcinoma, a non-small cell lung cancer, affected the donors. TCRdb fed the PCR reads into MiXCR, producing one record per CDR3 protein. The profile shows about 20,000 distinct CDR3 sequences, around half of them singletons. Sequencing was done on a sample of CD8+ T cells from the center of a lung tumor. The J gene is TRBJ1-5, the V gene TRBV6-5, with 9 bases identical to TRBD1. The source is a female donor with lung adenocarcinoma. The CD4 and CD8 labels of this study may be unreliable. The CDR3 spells CASSSTTGGSNQPQHF. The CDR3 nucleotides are TGTGCCAGCAGTTCTACGACAGGGGGTAGCAATCAGCCCCAGCATTTT.